A selection of T cell receptor beta chains follows, all from one sample in a study of blood T cell repertoires in COVID-19. TCRdb's table, derived via immunoSEQ multiplex PCR, lists solely in-frame clones and lacks some. The sample consists of roughly 98,000 clones, roughly 80% of them appearing once. The sequenced material came from peripheral blood. Receptor source: a man aged 70-80 years with active or convalescent COVID-19. The CDR3 runs from the conserved cysteine through the conserved F or W. The order of the fields is V gene, D gene, clone size, J gene, CDR3 protein, CDR3 DNA. The D gene is left open where the match is weak. Where a row states a size, it is once, few, many or the class of an expanded clone; other rows omit it.

V gene: TRBV12-5
D gene: TRBD2
clone size: once
J gene: TRBJ2-1
CDR3 protein: CASGPTSWEQFF
CDR3 DNA: TGTGCTAGTGGCCCGACTAGCTGGGAGCAGTTCTTC

V gene: TRBV7-2
D gene: TRBD2
clone size: NA
J gene: TRBJ2-5
CDR3 protein: CASSWGGNQETQYF
CDR3 DNA: TGTGCCAGCAGCTGGGGGGGGAACCAAGAGACCCAGTACTTC

V gene: TRBV19
D gene: TRBD1
clone size: NA
J gene: TRBJ2-2
CDR3 protein: CASSLGTGYGELFF
CDR3 DNA: TGTGCCAGTAGCTTGGGGACAGGGTACGGGGAGCTGTTTTTT

V gene: TRBV6-5
D gene: TRBD1
clone size: NA
J gene: TRBJ1-5
CDR3 protein: CASSPGQVHQPQHF
CDR3 DNA: TGTGCCAGCAGCCCGGGACAGGTTCATCAGCCCCAGCATTTT

V gene: TRBV29-1
D gene: NA
clone size: few
J gene: TRBJ2-7
CDR3 protein: CSIQGSAYEQYF
CDR3 DNA: TGCAGCATACAGGGATCGGCCTACGAGCAGTACTTC

V gene: TRBV6-5
D gene: TRBD1
clone size: once
J gene: TRBJ1-2
CDR3 protein: CASSTQGAKHGYTF
CDR3 DNA: TGTGCCAGCAGTACACAGGGGGCGAAGCATGGCTACACCTTC

V gene: TRBV5-1
D gene: NA
clone size: NA
J gene: TRBJ2-2
CDR3 protein: CASSSRDTGELFF
CDR3 DNA: TGCGCCAGCAGTTCCCGGGACACCGGGGAGCTGTTTTTT

V gene: TRBV3-1/TRBV3-2
D gene: NA
clone size: NA
J gene: TRBJ2-2
CDR3 protein: CASSRATAGELFF
CDR3 DNA: TGTGCCAGCAGCCGTGCAACGGCCGGGGAGCTGTTTTTT

V gene: TRBV2
D gene: NA
clone size: once
J gene: TRBJ1-1
CDR3 protein: CASKREGSINTEAFF
CDR3 DNA: TGTGCCAGCAAGAGGGAAGGGAGTATTAACACTGAAGCTTTCTTT

V gene: TRBV9
D gene: NA
clone size: few
J gene: TRBJ2-6
CDR3 protein: CASSLGHSGANVLTF
CDR3 DNA: TGTGCCAGCAGCCTCGGACACTCTGGGGCCAACGTCCTGACTTTC

V gene: TRBV20-1
D gene: TRBD2
clone size: NA
J gene: TRBJ2-3
CDR3 protein: CSASSGGQTDTQYF
CDR3 DNA: TGCAGTGCTAGTTCGGGGGGGCAGACAGATACGCAGTATTTT

V gene: TRBV7-3
D gene: TRBD1
clone size: NA
J gene: TRBJ2-2
CDR3 protein: CASSETNRGLNTGELFF
CDR3 DNA: TGTGCCAGCAGTGAGACCAACAGGGGCCTAAACACCGGGGAGCTGTTTTTT

V gene: TRBV4-3
D gene: TRBD1
clone size: NA
J gene: TRBJ1-5
CDR3 protein: CASSQGTGGNQPQHF
CDR3 DNA: TGCGCCAGCAGCCAAGGGACAGGGGGCAATCAGCCCCAGCATTTT

V gene: TRBV30
D gene: TRBD2
clone size: NA
J gene: TRBJ2-1
CDR3 protein: CAWSSGGQGEQFF
CDR3 DNA: TGTGCCTGGAGCAGCGGGGGGCAGGGTGAGCAGTTCTTC

V gene: TRBV18
D gene: TRBD1
clone size: NA
J gene: TRBJ2-1
CDR3 protein: CASSPDRGLLYNEQFF
CDR3 DNA: TGTGCCAGCTCTCCGGATAGGGGGCTTCTTTACAATGAGCAGTTCTTC

V gene: TRBV2
D gene: NA
clone size: NA
J gene: TRBJ2-1
CDR3 protein: CASRVLEGEQFF
CDR3 DNA: TGTGCCAGCAGGGTATTAGAGGGCGAGCAGTTCTTC

V gene: TRBV18
D gene: TRBD1
clone size: NA
J gene: TRBJ2-7
CDR3 protein: CASSPGTGDNEQYF
CDR3 DNA: TGTGCCAGCTCACCCGGGACAGGGGACAACGAGCAGTACTTC

V gene: TRBV6-4
D gene: TRBD2
clone size: NA
J gene: TRBJ2-5
CDR3 protein: CAAGGGTVETQYF
CDR3 DNA: TGTGCCGCTGGCGGGGGAACCGTTGAGACCCAGTACTTC

V gene: TRBV5-4
D gene: TRBD2
clone size: many
J gene: TRBJ2-5
CDR3 protein: CASSLRTSGQETQYF
CDR3 DNA: TGTGCCAGCAGCCTACGGACTAGCGGGCAAGAGACCCAGTACTTC

V gene: TRBV10-1
D gene: TRBD1
clone size: NA
J gene: TRBJ2-7
CDR3 protein: CAIRNDRGYEQYF
CDR3 DNA: TGCGCCATCCGTAACGACAGGGGCTACGAGCAGTACTTC

V gene: TRBV11-3
D gene: NA
clone size: NA
J gene: TRBJ1-1
CDR3 protein: CASSLSGALMNTEAFF
CDR3 DNA: TGTGCCAGCAGCTTAAGTGGGGCGCTAATGAACACTGAAGCTTTCTTT

V gene: TRBV18
D gene: NA
clone size: once
J gene: TRBJ1-5
CDR3 protein: CASSPVDRNQPQHF
CDR3 DNA: TGTGCCAGCTCACCAGTGGACAGAAATCAGCCCCAGCATTTT

V gene: TRBV2
D gene: NA
clone size: NA
J gene: TRBJ2-3
CDR3 protein: CASIRSREGTDTQYF
CDR3 DNA: TGTGCCAGCATCCGGTCGCGTGAGGGCACAGATACGCAGTATTTT

V gene: TRBV18
D gene: TRBD2
clone size: NA
J gene: TRBJ2-1
CDR3 protein: CASSLQEAGDPFF
CDR3 DNA: TGTGCCAGCTCCTTACAAGAAGCGGGGGATCCGTTCTTC

V gene: TRBV18
D gene: TRBD1
clone size: NA
J gene: TRBJ1-1
CDR3 protein: CASSDRGRGAEAFF
CDR3 DNA: TGTGCCAGCTCGGACAGGGGGCGCGGAGCTGAAGCTTTCTTT

V gene: TRBV7-2
D gene: TRBD1
clone size: NA
J gene: TRBJ1-4
CDR3 protein: CASSLEHRTGRKLFF
CDR3 DNA: TGTGCCAGCAGCTTAGAGCATAGGACAGGGAGAAAACTGTTTTTT

V gene: TRBV2
D gene: NA
clone size: few
J gene: TRBJ2-7
CDR3 protein: CASRYTLSSYEQYF
CDR3 DNA: TGTGCCAGCAGATACACACTATCATCCTACGAGCAGTACTTC

V gene: TRBV30
D gene: NA
clone size: NA
J gene: TRBJ1-3
CDR3 protein: CAWSVVRGNTIYF
CDR3 DNA: TGTGCCTGGAGTGTCGTCAGAGGAAACACCATATATTTT

V gene: TRBV29-1
D gene: NA
clone size: NA
J gene: TRBJ2-3
CDR3 protein: CSVGASAPDTQYF
CDR3 DNA: TGCAGCGTTGGGGCTAGCGCTCCAGATACGCAGTATTTT

V gene: TRBV6-5
D gene: NA
clone size: NA
J gene: TRBJ2-5
CDR3 protein: CASSWAVQETQYF
CDR3 DNA: TGTGCCAGCAGTTGGGCAGTCCAAGAGACCCAGTACTTC

V gene: TRBV19
D gene: TRBD1
clone size: once
J gene: TRBJ2-1
CDR3 protein: CASSYGQGAAWEQFF
CDR3 DNA: TGTGCCAGTAGTTACGGACAGGGGGCAGCTTGGGAGCAGTTCTTC

V gene: TRBV3-1/TRBV3-2
D gene: TRBD1
clone size: NA
J gene: TRBJ1-1
CDR3 protein: CASSPRRTGGTEAFF
CDR3 DNA: TGTGCCAGCAGCCCGAGGCGGACAGGGGGCACTGAAGCTTTCTTT

V gene: TRBV20-1
D gene: NA
clone size: NA
J gene: TRBJ1-1
CDR3 protein: CSASRSSGGTEAFF
CDR3 DNA: TGCAGTGCTAGTCGATCCTCGGGGGGCACTGAAGCTTTCTTT

V gene: TRBV7-3
D gene: TRBD1
clone size: NA
J gene: TRBJ1-3
CDR3 protein: CASSLRGQGGNTIYF
CDR3 DNA: TGTGCCAGCAGCTTAAGAGGACAGGGTGGAAACACCATATATTTT

V gene: TRBV19
D gene: NA
clone size: NA
J gene: TRBJ1-2
CDR3 protein: CASNRDTGYGYTF
CDR3 DNA: TGTGCCAGTAACCGGGACACTGGCTATGGCTACACCTTC

V gene: TRBV6-6
D gene: NA
clone size: NA
J gene: TRBJ2-2
CDR3 protein: CASKKGRLELFF
CDR3 DNA: TGTGCCAGCAAGAAAGGGAGGTTGGAGCTGTTTTTT

V gene: TRBV24-1
D gene: NA
clone size: NA
J gene: TRBJ1-3
CDR3 protein: CATSALTGKISGNTIYF
CDR3 DNA: TGTGCCACCAGTGCCCTCACGGGGAAAATCTCTGGAAACACCATATATTTT